Described below is a single T cell receptor beta chain sequence and its context. V was shortened by 4 bases and J by 3 bases, with 6 bases between the two germline ends. Germline assignment: CDR1 LNHDA and CDR2 SQIVND (reference sequence). The length of the CDR3 is 12 residues. This sample is drawn from a study of control samples from healthy donors and cancer patients. Method: immunoSEQ multiplex PCR; TCRdb's copy keeps in-frame clones and lacks some. The sample carries fewer than 50,000 clones, approximately 92% recorded once. The sequenced sample consisted of PBMCs. The chain joins TRBV19 to TRBJ1-1; no clear D gene. The receptor was isolated from a man aged 25 to 40 with colorectal cancer. The chain's CDR3 is CASSSGDTEAFF. The CDR3 nucleotides are TGTGCCAGTAGTAGTGGGGACACTGAAGCTTTCTTT. Supplemented by reference TRBV19 and TRBJ1-1, the full variable domain reads DGGITQSPKYLFRKEGQNVTLSCEQNLNHDAMYWYRQDPGQGLRLIYYSQIVNDFQKGDIAEGYSVSREKKESFPLTVTSAQKNPTAFYLCASSSGDTEAFFGQGTRLTVV.